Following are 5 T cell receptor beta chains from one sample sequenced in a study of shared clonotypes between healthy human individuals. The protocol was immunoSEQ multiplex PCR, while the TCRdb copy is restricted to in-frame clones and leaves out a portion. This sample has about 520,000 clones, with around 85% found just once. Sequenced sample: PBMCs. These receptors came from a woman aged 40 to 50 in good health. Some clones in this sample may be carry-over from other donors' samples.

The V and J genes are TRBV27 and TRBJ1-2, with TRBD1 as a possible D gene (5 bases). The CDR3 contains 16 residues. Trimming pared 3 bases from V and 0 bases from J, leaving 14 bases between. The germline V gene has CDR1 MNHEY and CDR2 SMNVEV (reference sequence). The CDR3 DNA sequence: TGTGCCAGCAGTTTCGGGGCGGGAAGATCTAACTATGGCTACACCTTC. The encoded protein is CASSFGAGRSNYGYTF.

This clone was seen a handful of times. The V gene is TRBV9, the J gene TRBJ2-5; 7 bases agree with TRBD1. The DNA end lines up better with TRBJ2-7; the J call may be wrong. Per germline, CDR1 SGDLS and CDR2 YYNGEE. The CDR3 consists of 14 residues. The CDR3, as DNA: TGTGCCAGCAGCCCTGGTCCAGGGGGTTACGAGCAGTACTTC. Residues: CASSPGPGGYEQYF.

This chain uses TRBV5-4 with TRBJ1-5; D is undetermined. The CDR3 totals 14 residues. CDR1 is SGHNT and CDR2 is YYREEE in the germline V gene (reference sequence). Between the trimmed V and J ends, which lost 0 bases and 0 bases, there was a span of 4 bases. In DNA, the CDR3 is TGTGCCAGCAGCTTGGGGAATAGCAATCAGCCCCAGCATTTT. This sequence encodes CASSLGNSNQPQHF.

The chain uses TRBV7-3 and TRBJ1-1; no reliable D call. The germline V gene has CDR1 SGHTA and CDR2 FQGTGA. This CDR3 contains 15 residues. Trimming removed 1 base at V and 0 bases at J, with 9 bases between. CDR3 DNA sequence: TGTGCCAGCAGCTTAAATGCGGGGATGAACACTGAAGCTTTCTTT. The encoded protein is CASSLNAGMNTEAFF.

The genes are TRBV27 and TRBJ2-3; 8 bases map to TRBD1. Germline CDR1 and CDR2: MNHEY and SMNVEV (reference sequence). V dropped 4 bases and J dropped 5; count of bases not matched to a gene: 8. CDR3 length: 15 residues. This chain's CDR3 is CASSSPGGWGDTQYF. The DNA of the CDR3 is TGTGCCAGCAGTTCCCCAGGGGGCTGGGGAGATACGCAGTATTTT.